The entry below gives a single TCR beta chain sequence along with its context. It has no known antigen specificity. Qualities for individual bases were not recorded, and no much larger clone is one base off. These data are taken from a study of blood T cell repertoires in COVID-19 (dated by TCRdb to 2018 to 2021). Broadly, across the study: Samples from collaborators originated in the United States, Italy and Spain and spanned both the acute and convalescent phases of COVID-19. The material from the prospective study consisted of cDNA or gDNA derived from T cells, B-cell-depleted T cells, or PBMCs. Subjects who had been exposed to COVID-19, were actively infected with it, or had recovered from it provided the deeply sampled blood TCRbeta repertoires that made up the dataset. The repertoires were released in a freely available public database meant as a resource for research on the immune response to SARS-CoV-2. The samples were drawn from two sources: the first 160 participants of the ongoing ImmuneRACE study, and 1,200 or so subjects contributed by 6 global collaborators. Sample metadata almost always included a de-identified subject ID, COVID-19 status, age in years and sex. Where available, HLA class I and class II types were taken from metadata supplied by the sample provider and were not determined by assay-based typing.

The collaborating institutions used their own protocols to collect whole blood in K2EDTA tubes. For TCRbeta analysis, collaborators shipped samples in one of three forms: frozen whole blood, isolated PBMCs, or DNA extracted from either of those sample types. The immunoSEQ Assay, a bias-controlled multiplex PCR, was used to amplify TCRbeta CDR3 regions from genomic DNA. The study's processing was this. The number of nucleated cells in each sample was estimated by amplification of reference gene primers within the assay. To quantify the absolute abundance of each unique TCRbeta CDR3 rearrangement, sequence reads were collapsed and filtered. For each sample, productive Simpson clonality was calculated as the square root of Simpson's diversity index over productive rearrangements. TCRdb retrieved this table from immuneACCESS and kept in-frame rearrangements only. Not all clones are present; in checked studies, unresolved V genes account for under half, and no reason is known for the remainder. The DNA gave D and trimming, while V, J and clone size come from that table. For this sample there are under 300,000 clones; roughly 90% appear just once. The top ten clones comprise around 6.5% of the sample.

The paper as a whole reports these results and caveats: How much clinical and demographic metadata was included differed by source and by participant, and the metadata was provided uncurated.

The receptor was isolated from a man in his sixties with acute or convalescent COVID-19. The specimen sequenced was peripheral blood.

The nucleotide sequence reads TGTGCCAGCAGCGCAACAGGGGGCTCCTACGAGCAGTACTTC. The encoded protein is CASSATGGSYEQYF. The rearrangement joined TRBV13 to TRBJ2-7, and 8 junctional nucleotides match TRBD1. CDR1 PRHDT and CDR2 FYEKMQ were looked up in the germline V gene (reference sequence). Clipping removes 5 bases from V and 0 bases from J, with 3 as the unmatched junction base count. The CDR3 goes from the cysteine to the phenylalanine over 14 residues. Solely the CDR3 DNA is kept, with 42 bases framed from the first base.